The present T cell receptor (beta chain) was sequenced within a study of shared clonotypes between healthy human individuals. Some clones are missing from TCRdb's copy, which holds only in-frame ones; the method was immunoSEQ multiplex PCR. Of millions of clones detected, 90% to 95% appear once; the ten largest clones hold 0.11% to 0.15%. Germline CDR1 reads LNHDA; CDR2 reads SQIVND (reference sequence). The CDR3 is made up of 14 amino acids. Trimming removed 4 bases from V and 2 bases from J; junction bases left unmatched: 5. The V and J genes are TRBV19 and TRBJ2-7, with 7 bases identical to TRBD1. Material: naive CD4+ T cells sorted from blood. The subset here: CD45RA+ positively selected. The sequence derives from a man aged 18 to 30 in good health. The CDR3 coding sequence is TGTGCCAGTAGTACGGGGACAGTTACCTACGAGCAGTACTTC. Its translation: CASSTGTVTYEQYF. The variable domain in full, completed from reference TRBV19 and TRBJ2-7, reads DGGITQSPKYLFRKEGQNVTLSCEQNLNHDAMYWYRQDPGQGLRLIYYSQIVNDFQKGDIAEGYSVSREKKESFPLTVTSAQKNPTAFYLCASSTGTVTYEQYFGPGTRLTVT.